This note documents a single TCR beta chain sequence. What it binds is not known. The CDR3 contains 15 residues. Germline CDR1 is MNHEY and CDR2 is SMNVEV (reference sequence). The V gene lost 4 bases and the J gene lost 4 bases, with 11 bases spanning the gap. The data belong to a study of shared clonotypes between healthy human individuals. Study-wide results and limits: Naive CD4 clonotype sharing across several donors was 4% to 5.5%. Researchers found naive subsets generally carried larger estimated richness than memory subsets.

Method: immunoSEQ multiplex PCR; TCRdb's copy keeps in-frame clones and lacks some. The sample holds around 1 million clones, over 60% seen once. The origin of this receptor is a man aged 18 to 29 in good health. Sequencing was done on a sample of memory CD4+ T cells sorted from blood. The subset is: CD45RA-negative fraction. The genes are TRBV27 and TRBJ1-6; D might be TRBD1 (5 bases). The CDR3 here is CASSSGPAYNSPLHF. Written as DNA, the CDR3 is TGTGCCAGCAGTTCGGGACCGGCTTATAATTCACCCCTCCACTTT.